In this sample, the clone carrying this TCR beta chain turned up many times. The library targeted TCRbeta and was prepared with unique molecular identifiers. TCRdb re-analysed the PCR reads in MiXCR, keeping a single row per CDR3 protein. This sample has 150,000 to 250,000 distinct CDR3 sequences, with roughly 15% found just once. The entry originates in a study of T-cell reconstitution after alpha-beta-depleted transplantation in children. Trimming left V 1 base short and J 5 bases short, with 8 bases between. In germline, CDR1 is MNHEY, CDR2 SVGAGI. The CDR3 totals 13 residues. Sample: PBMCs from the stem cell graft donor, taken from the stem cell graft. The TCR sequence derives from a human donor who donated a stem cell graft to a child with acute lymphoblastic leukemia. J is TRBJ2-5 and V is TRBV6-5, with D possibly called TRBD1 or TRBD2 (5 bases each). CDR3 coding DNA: TGTGCCAGCAGTTACTGGGACGGTGAGACCCAGTACTTC. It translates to CASSYWDGETQYF.